This TCR beta chain came from a study of neoadjuvant anti-PD-1 for oral cavity cancer. TCRdb's copy holds only in-frame clones and misses some; the assay was immunoSEQ multiplex PCR. The sample lists thousands of clones; approximately 71% were seen once. Time point given: after neoadjuvant nivolumab, at surgical resection. V gave up 5 bases and J gave up 4 bases; unmatched junction bases: 7. Looked up from germline, CDR1 is MNHNY and CDR2 is SVGAGI (reference sequence). This CDR3 has 15 residues. The TCR originated in a person aged 35-80 years with oral cavity squamous cell carcinoma. The J gene is TRBJ2-2, the V gene TRBV6-6, with 7 bases identical to TRBD2. The source was PBMCs, collected after nivolumab (anti-PD-1) treatment. CDR3 coding DNA: TGTGCCAGCAGTCCTCTGGGGGGGATCACCGGGGAGCTGTTTTTT. This translates into CASSPLGGITGELFF.